This entry lists 23 T cell receptor beta chains sequenced from one sample in a study of cytomegalovirus exposure and HLA in healthy donors. The PCR ran on 60 Vbeta and 13 Jbeta primers. Sequenced by immunoSEQ multiplex PCR; TCRdb stores in-frame clones only, minus some. The sample table includes 150,000 to 200,000 clones. The material sequenced was PBMCs. The receptors here all came from a woman in her sixties or seventies in good health and CMV-seronegative.

The V call is TRBV2, the J call TRBJ2-7; possibly TRBD2 for D (7 bases). The V gene's germline CDR1 is SNHLY and CDR2 FYNNEI. CDR3 length: 18 residues. Trimming cost V 7 bases and J 0 bases, with 25 bases left between them. CDR3 bases: TGTGCCAGCACTGAGGGGGGGATCTCAAGTTCGGGCTCCTACGAGCAGTACTTC. It encodes CASTEGGISSSGSYEQYF.

This chain uses TRBV5-4 with TRBJ1-2, with TRBD1 matching 9 bases. CDR1 is SGHNT and CDR2 is YYREEE in the germline V gene (reference sequence). V dropped 6 bases and J dropped 0; count of bases not matched to a gene: 15. The CDR3 consists of 18 residues. The CDR3 DNA reads as TGTGCCAGCACGTCTGACCGGGACAGGGAGGGAGCTAACTATGGCTACACCTTC. Translating it yields CASTSDRDREGANYGYTF.

The rearrangement links TRBV4-1 to TRBJ1-3; D gene unclear. Trimming took 2 bases from V and 0 from J, leaving 17 bases between them. Germline-derived CDR1 and CDR2 are MGHRA and YSYEKL. The CDR3 is made up of 18 amino acids. This chain's CDR3 is CASSQYQRRLVSGNTIYF. CDR3 in DNA: TGCGCCAGCAGCCAATACCAGAGAAGACTTGTCTCTGGAAACACCATATATTTT.

The chain uses TRBV5-6 and TRBJ2-3; tentative D call: TRBD2 (5 bases). The CDR3 length is 14 residues. Trimming pared 2 bases from V and 1 base from J, leaving 8 bases between. Germline loops: CDR1 SGHDT, CDR2 YYEEEE. Here the CDR3 DNA reads TGTGCCAGCAGCTTAGCGGTACGCACAGATACGCAGTATTTT. Residues: CASSLAVRTDTQYF.

The rearrangement links TRBV5-4 to TRBJ1-6; unclear D gene. V dropped 3 bases and J dropped 12 bases, with 10 bases sitting between them. Looked up from germline, CDR1 is SGHNT and CDR2 is YYREEE (reference sequence). The CDR3 extends over 12 amino acids. The CDR3 reads CASSSSGIPLHF. CDR3 sequence (DNA): TGTGCCAGCAGCTCATCGGGGATACCCCTCCACTTT.

V is TRBV5-1 and J is TRBJ1-2, with 7 bases fitting TRBD1. Per the germline V gene, CDR1 is SGHRS and CDR2 is YFSETQ. CDR3 length: 15 amino acids. The V and J ends lost 0 bases and 2 bases, in that order; junction bases with no gene match: 4. The CDR3: CASSLEGRGNYGYTF. The CDR3 DNA reads as TGCGCCAGCAGCTTGGAGGGCAGGGGGAACTATGGCTACACCTTC.

The J gene is TRBJ1-2, the V gene TRBV2; a possible D gene is TRBD1 (5 bases). The V gene's germline CDR1 is SNHLY and CDR2 FYNNEI. V lost 0 bases and J 4 bases, leaving 6 bases between the germline ends. The CDR3 loop spans 13 amino acids. DNA of the CDR3: TGTGCCAGCAGTGAAGCACAGGTCTATGGCTACACCTTC. Translated: CASSEAQVYGYTF.

V and J are TRBV28 and TRBJ1-5; no reliable D call. The CDR3 is 12 residues long. Germline assignment: CDR1 MDHEN and CDR2 SYDVKM. Trimming took off 5 bases at V and 5 bases at J, with 7 bases between the two ends. The CDR3 here is CASSQTYQPQHF. In nucleotides, the CDR3 is TGTGCCAGCAGTCAGACTTATCAGCCCCAGCATTTT.

In nucleotides, the CDR3 is TGCGCCAGCAGCTTGTATCAGGGCGCAGATACGCAGTATTTT. It yields the protein CASSLYQGADTQYF. The rearrangement uses TRBV5-1 and TRBJ2-3; the D gene is possibly TRBD1 (5 bases). Germline-derived CDR1 and CDR2 are SGHRS and YFSETQ. V lost 1 base and J 4 bases, leaving 10 bases between the germline ends. CDR3 size: 14 residues.

The V and J genes are TRBV27 and TRBJ2-1; a weak D match, TRBD1 (6 bases). Trimming left V 1 base short and J 4 bases short, with 8 bases between. The germline CDR1 and CDR2 sequences are MNHEY and SMNVEV (reference sequence). The CDR3 is 14 amino acids. CDR3 protein: CASSLLDRYNEQFF. CDR3 nucleotide sequence: TGTGCCAGCAGTTTATTGGACAGATACAATGAGCAGTTCTTC.

For the CDR3, the DNA is TGCGCCAGCAGTGAGCCCAAGGACAGCGGAGACACTGAAGCTTTCTTT. The encoded protein is CASSEPKDSGDTEAFF. This chain joins TRBV10-2 and TRBJ1-1; TRBD1 might be the D (6 bases). The CDR3 runs 16 residues. Germline CDR1 is WSHSY and CDR2 is SAAADI. V was clipped by 2 bases and J by 3 bases, with 16 bases between them.

The chain recombines TRBV2 with TRBJ2-5; 9 bases fit TRBD2. This CDR3 comprises 13 residues. Looked up from germline, CDR1 is SNHLY and CDR2 is FYNNEI. With V trimmed by 6 bases and J by 4 bases, 3 bases remained unmatched. This CDR3 is CASSAGGGETQYF. The CDR3 DNA reads as TGTGCCAGCAGCGCGGGGGGGGGAGAGACCCAGTACTTC. Full variable domain (outside the CDR3, taken from reference TRBV2 and TRBJ2-5): EPEVTQTPSHQVTQMGQEVILRCVPISNHLYFYWYRQILGQKVEFLVSFYNNEISEKSEIFDDQFSVERPDGSNFTLKIRSTKLEDSAMYFCASSAGGGETQYFGPGTRLLVL.

The chain joins TRBV5-1 to TRBJ1-4; TRBD1 might be the D (5 bases). The CDR3 is 15 residues long. Germline CDR1 SGHRS, CDR2 YFSETQ. Trimming took 1 base from V and 5 from J, leaving 12 bases between them. The DNA for the CDR3 is TGCGCCAGCAGCTTGCTCCCGGGGGTAAATGAAAAACTGTTTTTT. Its translation: CASSLLPGVNEKLFF. Combining the CDR3 with reference TRBV5-1 and TRBJ1-4 gives the whole variable domain KAGVTQTPRYLIKTRGQQVTLSCSPISGHRSVSWYQQTPGQGLQFLFEYFSETQRNKGNFPGRFSGRQFSNSRSEMNVSTLELGDSALYLCASSLLPGVNEKLFFGSGTQLSVL.

The CDR3 reads CASSLTDMETQYF. The CDR3 DNA follows: TGTGCCAGCAGCTTGACGGACATGGAGACCCAGTACTTC. This chain connects TRBV13 to TRBJ2-5, with a possible D match to TRBD1 (5 bases). Trimming left V 3 bases short and J 5 bases short, with 10 bases between. CDR3 size: 13 residues. Germline CDR1 is PRHDT and CDR2 is FYEKMQ (reference sequence).

The chain couples TRBV10-3 to TRBJ2-1; 12 bases are a match to TRBD2. V shed 2 bases, J shed 9 bases, and the junction held 2 bases outside the gene matches. The CDR3 runs 14 residues. Per germline, CDR1 ENHRY and CDR2 SYGVKD. In nucleotides, the CDR3 is TGTGCCATCAGTGAGGTACTAGCGGGGGGTGAGCAGTTCTTC. Residues: CAISEVLAGGEQFF.

The chain carries TRBV6-5 and TRBJ2-7; TRBD2 might be the D (5 bases). Deletions cut 0 bases from V and 6 bases from J, with 12 bases between. Germline CDR1 is MNHEY and CDR2 is SVGAGI. The CDR3 extends over 14 amino acids. The CDR3 sequence: CASSYSAEGFEQYF. The CDR3 bases are TGTGCCAGCAGTTACTCAGCGGAAGGGTTCGAGCAGTACTTC.

This chain joins TRBV5-1 and TRBJ2-5; TRBD1 matches at 9 bases. There are 15 residues in the CDR3. V gave up 2 bases and J gave up 2 bases; unmatched junction bases: 4. Germline CDR1 and CDR2: SGHRS and YFSETQ. As DNA, the CDR3 is TGCGCCAGCAGCTTCCTAGGACAGGGGCAAGAGACCCAGTACTTC. This encodes CASSFLGQGQETQYF.

This chain uses TRBV27 with TRBJ2-2, with 13 bases lining up with TRBD2. J was trimmed by 5 bases and V by 7 bases; bases with no gene match: 4. From germline, CDR1 is MNHEY and CDR2 SMNVEV (reference sequence). The CDR3 loop spans 15 amino acids. Written as DNA, the CDR3 is TGTGCCAGCACTCCGGGACTAGCGGGAACCGGGGAGCTGTTTTTT. Protein: CASTPGLAGTGELFF.

V gene TRBV5-1 combines with J gene TRBJ2-5; D possibly corresponds to TRBD2 (7 bases). The J call is uncertain, as TRBJ2-7 better fits the DNA end. CDR3 size: 15 residues. Germline V CDR1 and CDR2: SGHRS, YFSETQ. CDR3 residues: CASSEGGGARYEQYF. The CDR3 region has the DNA TGCGCCAGCAGCGAGGGAGGGGGGGCGCGTTACGAGCAGTACTTC.

V and J are TRBV27 and TRBJ2-7; 7 nucleotides match TRBD1. From germline, CDR1 is MNHEY and CDR2 SMNVEV (reference sequence). CDR3 size: 15 residues. Unmatched junction bases numbered 6, after V lost 3 bases and J lost 1 base. The CDR3 region has the DNA TGTGCCAGCAGTTTTCTGGGACAGCCTTCCTACGAGCAGTACTTC. This sequence encodes CASSFLGQPSYEQYF.

The V and J genes are TRBV20-1 and TRBJ2-7; the D is unclear. This CDR3 spans 10 amino acids. Germline V CDR1 and CDR2: DFQATT, SNEGSKA (reference sequence). Deletions cut 6 bases from V and 5 bases from J, with 8 bases between. The CDR3, as DNA: TGCAGTGCCCACTATGACGAGCAGTACTTC. This sequence encodes CSAHYDEQYF.

V gene TRBV5-1 combines with J gene TRBJ1-1, with D perhaps matching TRBD1 (5 bases). The germline gives CDR1 SGHRS, CDR2 YFSETQ. The V end was cut by 6 bases, the J end by 4 bases, with 10 bases between. The CDR3 contains 12 residues. CDR3 DNA: TGCGCCAGCAAGACGGGGGGCACTGAAGCTTTCTTT. Residues: CASKTGGTEAFF.

The chain employs TRBV7-9 and TRBJ2-5; 9 bases fit TRBD2. The length of the CDR3 is 14 residues. The V gene's germline CDR1 is SEHNR and CDR2 FQNEAQ (reference sequence). The CDR3 loop reads CALGASGAMETQYF. The CDR3 coding sequence is TGTGCTTTGGGGGCTAGCGGGGCTATGGAGACCCAGTACTTC.